Given below is one T cell receptor beta chain in context. Its target is unknown. This specimen includes other DNA sequences encoding the same CDR3. V was cut by 2 bases and J by 5 bases, with 9 bases left in between. The CDR3 covers 13 residues. Looked up from germline, CDR1 is MNHEY and CDR2 is SVGAGI. This sample was included in a study of cytomegalovirus exposure and HLA in healthy donors. Study-level information: The 110 or so validation repertoires used the same platform as the approximately 670 first-cohort repertoires, a later analysis reported. Study outcomes and limitations: There were around 160 TCR beta chains listed as cytomegalovirus-associated.

This table comes from immunoSEQ multiplex PCR, and its TCRdb copy is limited to in-frame clones, with some not included. This table holds more than 70,000 clones, about 96% found once. This sequence originates from a man between 18 and 35 years old in good health and CMV-seropositive. Sequenced: PBMCs. The rearrangement links TRBV6-5 to TRBJ1-2, with a tentative D call TRBD1 (6 bases). Here the CDR3 reads CASSYDRNYGYTF. The CDR3 DNA reads TGTGCCAGCAGTTACGACAGGAATTATGGCTACACCTTC.